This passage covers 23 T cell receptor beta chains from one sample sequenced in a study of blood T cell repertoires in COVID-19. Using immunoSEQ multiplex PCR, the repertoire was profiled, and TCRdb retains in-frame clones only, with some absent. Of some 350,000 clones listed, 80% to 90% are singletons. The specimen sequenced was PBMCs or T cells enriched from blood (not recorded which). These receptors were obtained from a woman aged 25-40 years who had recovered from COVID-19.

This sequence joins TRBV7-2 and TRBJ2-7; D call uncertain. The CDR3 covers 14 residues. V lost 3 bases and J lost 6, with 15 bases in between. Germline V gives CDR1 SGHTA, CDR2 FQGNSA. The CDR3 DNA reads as TGTGCCAGCAGCTTTAAGGCAGGCCCCTCCGAGCAGTACTTC. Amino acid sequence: CASSFKAGPSEQYF.

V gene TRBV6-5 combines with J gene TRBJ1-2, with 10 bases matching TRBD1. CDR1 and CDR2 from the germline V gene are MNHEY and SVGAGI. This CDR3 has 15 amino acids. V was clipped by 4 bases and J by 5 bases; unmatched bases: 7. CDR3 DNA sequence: TGTGCCAGCAGTTGGGACAGGGGTAACCCTTATGGCTACACCTTC. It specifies CASSWDRGNPYGYTF.

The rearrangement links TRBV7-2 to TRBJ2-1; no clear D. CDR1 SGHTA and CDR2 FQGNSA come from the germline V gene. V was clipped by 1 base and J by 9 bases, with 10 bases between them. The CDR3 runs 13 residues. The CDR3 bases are TGTGCCAGCAGCTTAGTAACGGTTGGTGAGCAGTTCTTC. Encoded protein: CASSLVTVGEQFF.

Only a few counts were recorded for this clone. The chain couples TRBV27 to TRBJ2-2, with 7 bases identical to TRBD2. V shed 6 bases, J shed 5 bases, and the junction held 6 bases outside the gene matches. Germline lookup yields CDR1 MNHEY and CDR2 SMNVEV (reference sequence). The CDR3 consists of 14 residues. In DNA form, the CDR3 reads TGTGCCAGCAGCTGGGGGGGTAATACCGGGGAGCTGTTTTTT. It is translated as CASSWGGNTGELFF.

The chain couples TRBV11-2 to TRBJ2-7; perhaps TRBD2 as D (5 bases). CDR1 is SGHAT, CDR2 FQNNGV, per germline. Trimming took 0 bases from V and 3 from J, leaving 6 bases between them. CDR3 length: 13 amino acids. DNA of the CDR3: TGTGCCAGCAGCTTAGACGGGGACTACGAGCAGTACTTC. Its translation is CASSLDGDYEQYF.

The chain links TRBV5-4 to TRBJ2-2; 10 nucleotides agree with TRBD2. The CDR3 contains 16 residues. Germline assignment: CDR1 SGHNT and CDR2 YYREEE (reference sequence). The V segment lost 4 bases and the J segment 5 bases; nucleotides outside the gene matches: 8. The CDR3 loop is CASSDPSGGETGELFF. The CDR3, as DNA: TGTGCCAGCAGCGATCCTAGCGGGGGAGAGACCGGGGAGCTGTTTTTT.

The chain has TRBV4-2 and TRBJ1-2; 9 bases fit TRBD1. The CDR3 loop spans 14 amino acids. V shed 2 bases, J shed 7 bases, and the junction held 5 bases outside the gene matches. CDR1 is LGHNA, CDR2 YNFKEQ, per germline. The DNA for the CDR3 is TGTGCCAGCAGCCAACGGGACAGGGAGTCTGGCTACACCTTC. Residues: CASSQRDRESGYTF.

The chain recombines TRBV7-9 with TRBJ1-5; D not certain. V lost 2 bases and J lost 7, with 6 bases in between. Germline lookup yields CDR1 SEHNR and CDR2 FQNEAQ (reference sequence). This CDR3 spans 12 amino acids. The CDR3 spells CASSLTEQPQHF. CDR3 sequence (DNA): TGTGCCAGCAGCTTAACAGAGCAGCCCCAGCATTTT.

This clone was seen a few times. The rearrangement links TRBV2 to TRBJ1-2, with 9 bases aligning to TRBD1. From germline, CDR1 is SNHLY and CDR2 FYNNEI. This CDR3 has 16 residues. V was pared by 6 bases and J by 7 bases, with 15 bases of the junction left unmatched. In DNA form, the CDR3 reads TGTGCCAGCAGCAGACCCACAGGGGGCGAGGTTCTTGGCTACACCTTC. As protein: CASSRPTGGEVLGYTF. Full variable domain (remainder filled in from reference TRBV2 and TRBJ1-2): EPEVTQTPSHQVTQMGQEVILRCVPISNHLYFYWYRQILGQKVEFLVSFYNNEISEKSEIFDDQFSVERPDGSNFTLKIRSTKLEDSAMYFCASSRPTGGEVLGYTFGSGTRLTVV.

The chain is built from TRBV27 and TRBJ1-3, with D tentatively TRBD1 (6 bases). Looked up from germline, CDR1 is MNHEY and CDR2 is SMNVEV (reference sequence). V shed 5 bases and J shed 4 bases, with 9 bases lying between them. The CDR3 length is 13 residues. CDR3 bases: TGTGCCAGCAGTCGGACAGTCGGAAACACCATATATTTT. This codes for CASSRTVGNTIYF.

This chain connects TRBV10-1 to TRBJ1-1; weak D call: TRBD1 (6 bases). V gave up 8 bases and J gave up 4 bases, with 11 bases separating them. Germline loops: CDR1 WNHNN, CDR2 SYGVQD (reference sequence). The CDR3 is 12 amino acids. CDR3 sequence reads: CASSRGSTEAFF. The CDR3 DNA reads TGCGCCAGCTCCAGGGGCTCCACTGAAGCTTTCTTT.

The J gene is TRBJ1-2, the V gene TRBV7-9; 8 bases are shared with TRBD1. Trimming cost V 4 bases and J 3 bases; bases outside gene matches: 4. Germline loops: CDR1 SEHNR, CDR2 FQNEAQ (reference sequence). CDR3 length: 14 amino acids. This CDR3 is CASSSDRGYYGYTF. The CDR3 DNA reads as TGTGCCAGCAGCTCTGACAGGGGATACTATGGCTACACCTTC.

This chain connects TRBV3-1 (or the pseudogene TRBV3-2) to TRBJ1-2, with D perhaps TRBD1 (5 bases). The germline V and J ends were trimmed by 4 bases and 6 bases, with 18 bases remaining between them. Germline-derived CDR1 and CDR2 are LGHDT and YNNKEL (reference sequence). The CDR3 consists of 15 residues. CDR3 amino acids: CASSPIRGGGDGYTF. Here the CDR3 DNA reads TGTGCCAGCAGCCCCATACGTGGCGGAGGGGATGGCTACACCTTC.

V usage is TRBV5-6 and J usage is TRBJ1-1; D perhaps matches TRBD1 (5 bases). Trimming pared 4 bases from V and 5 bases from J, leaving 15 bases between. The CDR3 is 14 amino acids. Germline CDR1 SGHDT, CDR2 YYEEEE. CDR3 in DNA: TGTGCCAGCAGCCGGGTAGTGGGGGGAACTGAAGCTTTCTTT. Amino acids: CASSRVVGGTEAFF. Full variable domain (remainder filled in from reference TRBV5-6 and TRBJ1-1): DAGVTQSPTHLIKTRGQQVTLRCSPKSGHDTVSWYQQALGQGPQFIFQYYEEEERQRGNFPDRFSGHQFPNYSSELNVNALLLGDSALYLCASSRVVGGTEAFFGQGTRLTVV.

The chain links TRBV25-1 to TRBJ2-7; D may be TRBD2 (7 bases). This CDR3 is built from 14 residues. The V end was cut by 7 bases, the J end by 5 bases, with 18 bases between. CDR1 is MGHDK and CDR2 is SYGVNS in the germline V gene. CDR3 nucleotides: TGTGCCAGCACGCATCGGGGGGCGGGGGACGAGCAGTACTTC. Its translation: CASTHRGAGDEQYF.

The CDR3 is CASSMGPNEKLFF. CDR3 bases: TGTGCCAGTAGTATGGGCCCTAATGAAAAACTGTTTTTT. V and J are TRBV19 and TRBJ1-4; D uncertain. The ends were cut back, 3 bases at V and 3 bases at J, with 5 bases in the middle. Germline V gene sequence: CDR1 LNHDA, CDR2 SQIVND (reference sequence). CDR3 size: 13 residues.

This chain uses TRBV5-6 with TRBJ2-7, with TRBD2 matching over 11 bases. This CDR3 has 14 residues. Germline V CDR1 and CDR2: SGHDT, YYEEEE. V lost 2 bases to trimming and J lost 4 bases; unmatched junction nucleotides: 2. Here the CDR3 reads CASSLIAGGYEQYF. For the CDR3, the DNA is TGTGCCAGCAGCTTAATAGCGGGGGGGTACGAGCAGTACTTC.

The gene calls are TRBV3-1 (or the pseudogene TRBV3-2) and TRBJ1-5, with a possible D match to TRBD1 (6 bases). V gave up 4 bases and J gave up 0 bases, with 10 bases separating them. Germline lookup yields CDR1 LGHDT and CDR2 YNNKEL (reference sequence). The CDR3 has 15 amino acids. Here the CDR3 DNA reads TGTGCCAGCAGCCGGGACACTTATAGCAATCAGCCCCAGCATTTT. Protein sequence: CASSRDTYSNQPQHF.

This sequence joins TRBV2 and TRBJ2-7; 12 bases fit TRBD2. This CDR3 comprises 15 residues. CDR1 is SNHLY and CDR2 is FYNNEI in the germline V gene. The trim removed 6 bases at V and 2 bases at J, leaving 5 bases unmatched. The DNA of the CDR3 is TGTGCCAGCAGGGGAACTAGCGGGGGGACCTACGAGCAGTACTTC. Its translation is CASRGTSGGTYEQYF.

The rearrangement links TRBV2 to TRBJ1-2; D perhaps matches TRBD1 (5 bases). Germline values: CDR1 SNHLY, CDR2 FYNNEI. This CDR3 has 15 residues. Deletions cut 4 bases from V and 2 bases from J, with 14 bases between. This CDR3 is CASSGGRAYNYGYTF. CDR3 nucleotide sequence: TGTGCCAGCAGTGGTGGCAGGGCCTACAACTATGGCTACACCTTC.

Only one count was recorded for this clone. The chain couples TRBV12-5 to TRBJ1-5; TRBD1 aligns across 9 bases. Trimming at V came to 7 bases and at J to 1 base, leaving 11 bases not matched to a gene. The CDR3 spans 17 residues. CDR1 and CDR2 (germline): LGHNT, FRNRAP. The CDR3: CASAPDRGFRSNQPQHF. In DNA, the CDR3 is TGTGCTAGTGCCCCGGACAGGGGTTTTAGGAGCAATCAGCCCCAGCATTTT.

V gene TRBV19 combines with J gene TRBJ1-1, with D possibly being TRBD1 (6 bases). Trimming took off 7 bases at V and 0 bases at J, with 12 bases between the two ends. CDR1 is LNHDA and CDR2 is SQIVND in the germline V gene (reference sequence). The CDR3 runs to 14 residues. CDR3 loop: CASTQQGLNTEAFF. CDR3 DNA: TGTGCCAGTACCCAACAGGGCTTGAACACTGAAGCTTTCTTT.

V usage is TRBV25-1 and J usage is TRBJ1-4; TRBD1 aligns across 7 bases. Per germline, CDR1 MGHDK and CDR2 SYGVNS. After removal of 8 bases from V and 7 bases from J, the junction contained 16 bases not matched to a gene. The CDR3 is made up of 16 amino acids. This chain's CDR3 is CASFPRPGTASEKLFF. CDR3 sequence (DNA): TGTGCCAGCTTCCCCCGACCCGGGACAGCTTCTGAAAAACTGTTTTTT.